The sequence of this T cell receptor beta chain was determined in a study of shared clonotypes between healthy human individuals. Produced via immunoSEQ multiplex PCR; TCRdb's table is partial and in-frame only. The sample holds over a million clones, around four fifths seen once. Specimen: memory CD4+ T cells sorted from blood. The subset: CD45RA-negative fraction. The source of this sequence is a man between 18 and 35 years old in good health.

The CDR3 nucleotides read TGTGCCAGCAGCCCTCCCAGACACGTTCGCACAGATACGCAGTATTTT. Residues: CASSPPRHVRTDTQYF. This sequence joins TRBV9 and TRBJ2-3, with D unresolved. The CDR3 is 16 residues long. Germline V gene data show CDR1 as SGDLS and CDR2 as YYNGEE. The V end was cut by 4 bases, the J end by 1 base, with 16 bases between.